This TCR beta chain stems from a study of response to subunit inactivated influenza vaccine. One entry per CDR3 protein, called by TCRdb with MiXCR from the RT-PCR reads. Among around 190,000 distinct CDR3 sequences listed, 7.5% to 10% were seen once. In its sample, this clonotype was seen many times. The antigen is undetermined. V was trimmed by 0 bases and J by 5 bases, leaving 14 bases between them. CDR1 and CDR2 (germline): SGHRS, YFSETQ. CDR3 length: 16 residues. Findings and limits, study-wide: The study's authors posited that every seasonal influenza vaccination enlists few new T cells.

This sample comprised non-naive T cells sorted from PBMCs, obtained on the day of vaccination. The chain has TRBV5-1 and TRBJ1-4, with a possible D match to TRBD1 (5 bases). This TCR was recovered from a man aged 50 or older who received an inactivated influenza vaccine. CDR3 nucleotides: TGCGCCAGCAGCTTGGCCGAGGGACGGTCGAATGAAAAACTGTTTTTT. Its protein product is CASSLAEGRSNEKLFF.